One sample yielded the 28 T cell receptor beta chains listed below, sequenced in a study of T-cell memory formation after mild COVID-19. TCRdb re-called the 5' RACE reads through MiXCR, storing one row per CDR3 protein. The table has around 430,000 distinct CDR3 sequences, roughly 15% seen once. The source material was PBMCs or a T cell subset sorted from them (not recorded which). The receptors stem from a man aged 18 to 29 who had mild COVID-19 (a few samples of this study predate the infection). Cell type and time point are not known.

In its sample, this clonotype was seen a few times. The genes are TRBV27 and TRBJ2-1, with a tentative D call TRBD2 (6 bases). Germline V gene data show CDR1 as MNHEY and CDR2 as SMNVEV (reference sequence). The CDR3 has 11 residues. Trimming removed 11 bases from V and 6 bases from J, with 11 bases in between. Written as DNA, the CDR3 is TGTGCCTCCGCCGGGGGCAATGAGCAGTTCTTC. Its translation: CASAGGNEQFF.

This clonotype was detected only a few times. The rearrangement links TRBV20-1 to TRBJ2-3; 12 nucleotides agree with TRBD2. After removal of 5 bases from V and 7 bases from J, the junction contained 7 bases not matched to a gene. There are 14 residues in the CDR3. CDR1 and CDR2 (germline): DFQATT, SNEGSKA (reference sequence). CDR3 in amino acids: CSAETSGGSNTQYF. CDR3 coding DNA: TGCAGTGCTGAGACTAGCGGGGGATCCAATACGCAGTATTTT.

CDR3 in amino acids: CASSLSAGIPPTNEKLFF. The CDR3 DNA follows: TGTGCCAGCAGCTTATCTGCAGGGATCCCCCCAACTAATGAAAAACTGTTTTTT. The chain joins TRBV11-2 to TRBJ1-4, with a possible D match to TRBD1 (5 bases). V shed 2 bases and J shed 0 bases, with 16 bases lying between them. The CDR3 has 18 amino acids. CDR1 and CDR2 (germline): SGHAT, FQNNGV.

This clonotype was recorded a few times. The chain carries TRBV20-1 and TRBJ2-7; TRBD2 might be the D (6 bases). This CDR3 is built from 13 residues. The V and J ends lost 5 bases and 6 bases respectively, with 17 bases between them. The germline gives CDR1 DFQATT, CDR2 SNEGSKA (reference sequence). CDR3 DNA sequence: TGCAGTGCTTCCGGGACTCACGCACCCGAGCAGTACTTC. It yields the protein CSASGTHAPEQYF.

This clonotype was seen only a few times. The J gene is TRBJ2-1, the V gene TRBV7-2; TRBD2 matches 7 bases. Germline CDR1 and CDR2: SGHTA and FQGNSA. The V segment lost 2 bases and the J segment 15 bases; nucleotides outside the gene matches: 13. CDR3 length: 14 amino acids. As DNA, the CDR3 is TGTGCCAGCAGCTTACCGAGGGACTACGGGGCAGGGTTCTTC. Translating it yields CASSLPRDYGAGFF.

The chain employs TRBV3-1 and TRBJ1-1, with 8 bases matching TRBD1. The CDR3 is made up of 17 amino acids. After removal of 4 bases from V and 5 bases from J, the junction contained 15 bases not matched to a gene. Germline loops: CDR1 LGHDT, CDR2 YNNKEL (reference sequence). CDR3 nucleotides: TGTGCCAGCAGCCCGCAGAGCCTCAGGGGGCAGGGGACTGAAGCTTTCTTT. It codes for CASSPQSLRGQGTEAFF.

This clonotype was counted at least ten times. This sequence joins TRBV12-3 or TRBV12-4 and TRBJ2-7; 7 positions agree with TRBD2. CDR3 length: 12 residues. J lost 3 bases, V lost 9 bases, and 5 bases had no gene match. The CDR3 loop is CASGEGFYEQYF. The DNA of the CDR3 is TGTGCCAGTGGGGAGGGTTTCTACGAGCAGTACTTC.

The chain employs TRBV6-6 and TRBJ2-7; 9 bases fit TRBD1. The CDR3 spans 14 residues. CDR1 and CDR2 (germline): MNHNY, SVGAGI (reference sequence). J was trimmed by 6 bases and V by 0 bases; bases with no gene match: 3. CDR3 loop: CASSYSGTGFEQYF. CDR3 nucleotides: TGTGCCAGCAGTTACTCCGGGACAGGGTTCGAGCAGTACTTC.

The J gene is TRBJ1-4, the V gene TRBV2; perhaps TRBD1 as D (5 bases). Germline V gene data show CDR1 as SNHLY and CDR2 as FYNNEI. The CDR3 runs 15 residues. Trimming left V 8 bases short and J 0 bases short, with 13 bases between. The CDR3 is CASLVGATTNEKLFF. CDR3 DNA: TGTGCCAGCCTTGTAGGGGCAACAACTAATGAAAAACTGTTTTTT.

The chain couples TRBV20-1 to TRBJ1-5, with TRBD1 matching 8 bases. The CDR3 runs to 14 residues. V dropped 5 bases and J dropped 2; count of bases not matched to a gene: 5. Germline CDR1 DFQATT, CDR2 SNEGSKA (reference sequence). CDR3 sequence (DNA): TGCAGTGCTTACAGGGGGACCGGCAATCAGCCCCAGCATTTT. Its translation: CSAYRGTGNQPQHF.

This clonotype turned up a few times. The conserved final phenylalanine or tryptophan is absent from the CDR3, which likely points to a read error. The limits of the CDR3 on the DNA are not certain, so only TCRdb's listed CDR3 is given. The chain employs TRBV7-9 and TRBJ2-5; TRBD2 is the table's D call, not checked against the DNA. The CDR3 length is 14 residues, termini included. CDR1 and CDR2 (germline): SEHNR, FQNEAQ (reference sequence). CDR3 amino acids: CASSSTAQTLGLTV.

This clonotype was observed a handful of times. The chain has TRBV12-3 or TRBV12-4 and TRBJ2-2; 11 positions match TRBD1. CDR3 size: 13 residues. V was clipped by 11 bases and J by 6 bases; unmatched bases: 5. As DNA, the CDR3 is TGTGCCGGACAGGGGGCGATCCCCGGGGAGCTGTTTTTT. It translates to CAGQGAIPGELFF.

This sequence joins TRBV2 and TRBJ2-5; D gene unclear. The CDR3 length is 12 residues. V was pared by 2 bases and J by 3 bases, with 4 bases between. Germline CDR1 SNHLY, CDR2 FYNNEI. The CDR3 coding sequence is TGTGCCAGCAGTGAACGGGAAGAGACCCAGTACTTC. It codes for CASSEREETQYF. Complete variable domain (other parts from reference TRBV2 and TRBJ2-5): EPEVTQTPSHQVTQMGQEVILRCVPISNHLYFYWYRQILGQKVEFLVSFYNNEISEKSEIFDDQFSVERPDGSNFTLKIRSTKLEDSAMYFCASSEREETQYFGPGTRLLVL.

This clonotype has more than one count but fewer than ten. The chain recombines TRBV12-3 or TRBV12-4 with TRBJ2-1; a weak D match, TRBD2 (6 bases). V was pared by 6 bases and J by 9 bases, with 12 bases between. The CDR3 consists of 12 residues. CDR3 nucleotide sequence: TGTGCCAGCAGCCCTCCCGGGGGTGAGCAGTTCTTC. Translation: CASSPPGGEQFF.

This clonotype was seen at least ten times. The chain uses TRBV20-1 and TRBJ2-3; 10 nucleotides align to TRBD2. V dropped 0 bases and J dropped 2; count of bases not matched to a gene: 2. Germline values: CDR1 DFQATT, CDR2 SNEGSKA (reference sequence). This CDR3 spans 15 amino acids. DNA of the CDR3: TGCAGTGCTAGAGATCTAGCGGGGGTCACAGATACGCAGTATTTT. It codes for CSARDLAGVTDTQYF.

The chain uses TRBV27 and TRBJ1-5; D gene uncertain. The germline V gene has CDR1 MNHEY and CDR2 SMNVEV (reference sequence). CDR3 length: 15 residues. Trimming removed 3 bases from V and 1 base from J, with 10 bases in between. CDR3 DNA sequence: TGTGCCAGCAGTTTTTTAGGAGCGAGCAATCAGCCCCAGCATTTT. This codes for CASSFLGASNQPQHF.

For the CDR3, the DNA is TGCAGTGCTGGCCCGGGGGGTGAGACCCAGTACTTC. It codes for CSAGPGGETQYF. This chain connects TRBV20-1 to TRBJ2-5, with TRBD2 matching over 7 bases. The CDR3 runs to 12 residues. Germline lookup yields CDR1 DFQATT and CDR2 SNEGSKA (reference sequence). V lost 5 bases, J lost 5 bases, and 5 bases stayed unmatched.

This clonotype appeared a few times. The chain joins TRBV4-2 to TRBJ1-1, with unresolved D. The CDR3 length is 15 residues. With 4 bases removed from V and 0 bases from J, the gap between germline ends came to 12 bases. CDR1 is LGHNA, CDR2 YNFKEQ, per germline. The CDR3 nucleotides are TGTGCCAGCAGCCCTATTAACGGACTGAACACTGAAGCTTTCTTT. Encoded protein: CASSPINGLNTEAFF.

This clonotype turned up a few times. Here the CDR3 reads CASSLVASGGPRQETQYF. CDR3 DNA sequence: TGTGCCAGCAGCTTAGTAGCTAGCGGGGGCCCTCGGCAAGAGACCCAGTACTTC. The rearrangement links TRBV7-2 to TRBJ2-5, with 10 nucleotides matching TRBD2. Germline values: CDR1 SGHTA, CDR2 FQGNSA. The J segment lost 2 bases and the V segment lost 1 base, leaving 10 bases of the junction unmatched. The CDR3 has 18 amino acids. The full variable domain, rest sourced from reference TRBV7-2 and TRBJ2-5, is GAGVSQSPSNKVTEKGKDVELRCDPISGHTALYWYRQSLGQGLEFLIYFQGNSAPDKSGLPSDRFSAERTGGSVSTLTIQRTQQEDSAVYLCASSLVASGGPRQETQYFGPGTRLLVL.

This clonotype was recorded a few times. The genes are TRBV11-2 and TRBJ2-1, with TRBD2 as a possible D gene (5 bases). With 1 base removed from V and 2 bases from J, the gap between germline ends came to 12 bases. The germline V gene encodes CDR1 SGHAT and CDR2 FQNNGV. This CDR3 region has 16 residues. The CDR3 sequence is CASSLVGYGAYNEQFF. As DNA, the CDR3 is TGTGCCAGCAGCTTAGTGGGGTACGGGGCCTACAATGAGCAGTTCTTC.

The rearrangement links TRBV7-2 to TRBJ1-1, with D perhaps TRBD1 (5 bases). Germline-derived CDR1 and CDR2 are SGHTA and FQGNSA. The CDR3 totals 13 residues. The V end lost 5 bases, the J end lost 8 bases, and 15 bases lay between the germline ends. Here the CDR3 reads CASSPGQAIEAFF. CDR3 nucleotide sequence: TGTGCCAGCAGCCCAGGGCAGGCCATCGAAGCTTTCTTT.

The table lists this clonotype with many counts. CDR3 region: CASTSGPGTDTQYF. DNA for the CDR3: TGTGCCAGCACCTCTGGCCCGGGCACAGATACGCAGTATTTT. The gene calls are TRBV6-1 and TRBJ2-3; D is unresolved. The germline V and J ends were trimmed by 7 bases and 1 base, with 12 bases remaining between them. There are 14 residues in the CDR3. CDR1 is MNHNS and CDR2 is SASEGT in the germline V gene.

The table lists this clonotype with a few counts. V and J are TRBV20-1 and TRBJ2-1, with 9 bases matching TRBD2. The ends lost 5 bases at V and 4 bases at J; junction bases unmatched: 3. The CDR3 is 13 amino acids. The germline gives CDR1 DFQATT, CDR2 SNEGSKA (reference sequence). CDR3 DNA sequence: TGCAGTGCTCCAGCGGGGGGATACAATGAGCAGTTCTTC. It encodes CSAPAGGYNEQFF.

This clonotype was observed a few times. The gene calls are TRBV6-2 or TRBV6-3 and TRBJ1-5; TRBD1 agrees at 8 bases. Losses at the gene ends were 10 bases for V and 7 bases for J; bases not matched to a gene: 9. From germline, CDR1 is MNHEY and CDR2 SVGEGT. This CDR3 is 13 amino acids long. CDR3 amino acids: CATGQGGGQPQHF. In DNA, the CDR3 is TGTGCCACAGGACAGGGTGGCGGACAGCCCCAGCATTTT.

This chain connects TRBV7-2 to TRBJ1-2, with D perhaps matching TRBD1 (5 bases). This CDR3 has 14 amino acids. The germline V and J ends were trimmed by 4 bases and 1 base, with 10 bases remaining between them. In germline, CDR1 is SGHTA, CDR2 FQGNSA. CDR3 in amino acids: CASSSGGGNYGYTF. The CDR3, as DNA: TGTGCCAGCAGCTCCGGGGGGGGTAACTATGGCTACACCTTC.

V usage is TRBV5-5 and J usage is TRBJ2-1, with TRBD2 identical over 7 bases. J gave up 5 bases and V 4 bases, and 12 bases lay outside the gene matches. Germline V gene sequence: CDR1 SGHKS, CDR2 YYEKEE (reference sequence). CDR3 size: 16 residues. The CDR3 protein is CASSPPGSGTNNEQFF. The CDR3 DNA reads TGTGCCAGCAGCCCCCCAGGGAGCGGGACTAACAATGAGCAGTTCTTC.

V and J are TRBV7-2 and TRBJ1-5; D unclear. From germline, CDR1 is SGHTA and CDR2 FQGNSA. The CDR3 sequence is 13 residues long. Trimming left V 0 bases short and J 8 bases short, with 8 bases between. In nucleotides, the CDR3 is TGTGCCAGCAGCTTAGCGGCTTCCAAGCCCCAGCATTTT. It codes for CASSLAASKPQHF.

This clonotype showed up many times. The chain employs TRBV7-7 and TRBJ2-3, with 11 nucleotides matching TRBD2. This CDR3 region has 16 residues. Trimming cost V 4 bases and J 1 base; bases outside gene matches: 4. Germline lookup yields CDR1 SSHAT and CDR2 FNYEAQ (reference sequence). The CDR3 DNA reads as TGTGCCAGCAGCTCTAGCGGGGGGCCGGGCACAGATACGCAGTATTTT. The encoded protein is CASSSSGGPGTDTQYF.